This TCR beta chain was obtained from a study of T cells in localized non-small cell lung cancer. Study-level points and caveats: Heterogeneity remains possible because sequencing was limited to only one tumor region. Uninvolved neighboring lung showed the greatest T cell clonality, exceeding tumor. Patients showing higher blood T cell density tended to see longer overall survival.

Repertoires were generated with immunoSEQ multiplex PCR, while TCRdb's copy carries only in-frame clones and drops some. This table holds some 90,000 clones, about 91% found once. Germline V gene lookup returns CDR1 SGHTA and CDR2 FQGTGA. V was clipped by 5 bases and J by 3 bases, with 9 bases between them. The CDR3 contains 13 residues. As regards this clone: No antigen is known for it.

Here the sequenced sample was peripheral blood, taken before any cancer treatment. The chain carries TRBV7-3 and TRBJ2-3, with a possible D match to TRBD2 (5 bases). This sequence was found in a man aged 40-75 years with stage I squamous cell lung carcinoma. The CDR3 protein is CASSPPGTDTQYF. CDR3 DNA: TGTGCCAGCAGCCCCCCGGGGACAGATACGCAGTATTTT.